The rows below give T cell receptor beta chains drawn from one sample of a study of CD8+CD57+ T cells in acquired aplastic anemia. MiXCR was run by TCRdb on the reads, yielding one entry per CDR3 protein. The sample contains 200,000 to 250,000 distinct CDR3 sequences, about 37% of which appear only once. Specimen: sorted CD4+, CD8+, or CD8+CD57+ T cells (not recorded which) from PBMCs. The receptors originated from a human donor in good health, serving as a control. CDR3s include the opening cysteine and the closing phenylalanine or tryptophan. The D gene is left open where the match is weak. Size tells how often a clone was seen (once, few, many) or the class of an expanded clone, and some rows leave it out.

v_gene: TRBV10-2; j_gene: TRBJ2-5; d_gene: NA; abundance: NA; CDR3nt: TGCGCCAGCAGTCGTAGGGTTGAGAGCCAGTACTTC; CDR3aa: CASSRRVESQYF
v_gene: TRBV20-1; j_gene: TRBJ1-1; d_gene: NA; abundance: many; CDR3nt: TGCAGTGCTACCCCCGTCTCCGGAGGGAACACTGAAGCTTTCTTT; CDR3aa: CSATPVSGGNTEAFF
v_gene: TRBV27; j_gene: TRBJ1-6; d_gene: NA; abundance: many; CDR3nt: TGTGCCAGCGGGGAAGGACAGCTAAAGTCACCCCTCCACTTT; CDR3aa: CASGEGQLKSPLHF
v_gene: TRBV7-9; j_gene: TRBJ1-2; d_gene: TRBD1; abundance: many; CDR3nt: TGTGCCAGCAGCGGCTCGGACAGGGAGACGCGAGGCTACACCTTC; CDR3aa: CASSGSDRETRGYTF
v_gene: TRBV7-3; j_gene: TRBJ2-5; d_gene: NA; abundance: many; CDR3nt: TGTGCCAGCAGCTTAGTACCGCAAGAGACCCAGTACTTC; CDR3aa: CASSLVPQETQYF
v_gene: TRBV20-1; j_gene: TRBJ2-3; d_gene: TRBD2; abundance: many; CDR3nt: TGCAGTGCTAGTGGGCTAGCGGGCACAGATACGCAGTATTTT; CDR3aa: CSASGLAGTDTQYF
v_gene: TRBV24-1; j_gene: TRBJ2-3; d_gene: NA; abundance: many; CDR3nt: TGTGCCACCAGTGACCCGGGAGCAGATACGCAGTATTTT; CDR3aa: CATSDPGADTQYF
v_gene: TRBV10-3; j_gene: TRBJ2-3; d_gene: TRBD1; abundance: NA; CDR3nt: TGTGCCATCAGTACAGGGGGCCCCACAGATACGCAGTATTTT; CDR3aa: CAISTGGPTDTQYF
v_gene: TRBV5-1; j_gene: TRBJ2-2; d_gene: NA; abundance: NA; CDR3nt: TGCGCCAGCAGTAACGGCCCCCAGGGCGACACCGGGGAGCTGTTTTTT; CDR3aa: CASSNGPQGDTGELFF
v_gene: TRBV5-6; j_gene: TRBJ1-1; d_gene: NA; abundance: NA; CDR3nt: TGTGCCAGCAGCTTGAGGACCGAACTGAACACTGAAGCTTTCTTT; CDR3aa: CASSLRTELNTEAFF
v_gene: TRBV4-2; j_gene: TRBJ1-3; d_gene: NA; abundance: NA; CDR3nt: TGTGCCAGCAGCCAAGTTCGCCGGGACAACTCTGGAAACACCATATATTTT; CDR3aa: CASSQVRRDNSGNTIYF
v_gene: TRBV7-9; j_gene: TRBJ1-2; d_gene: NA; abundance: NA; CDR3nt: TGTGCCAGCAGCGTTGAGGGAGGACAGCCCTATGGCTACACCTTC; CDR3aa: CASSVEGGQPYGYTF
v_gene: TRBV19; j_gene: TRBJ2-5; d_gene: NA; abundance: once; CDR3nt: TGTGCCAGTAGTATCGGAATCGGGAGGATGGACAGGGAGGACGGAGGGGAGACCCAGTACTTC; CDR3aa: CASSIGIGRMDREDGGETQYF
v_gene: TRBV12-3/TRBV12-4; j_gene: TRBJ2-7; d_gene: TRBD1; abundance: many; CDR3nt: TGTGCCAGCAGTTTAGGGGATTTCGGGACAGCGCAGTACTTC; CDR3aa: CASSLGDFGTAQYF
v_gene: TRBV5-1; j_gene: TRBJ1-1; d_gene: NA; abundance: NA; CDR3nt: TGCGCCAGCAGTTATGGAGGGTACCAGACTGAAGCTTTCTTT; CDR3aa: CASSYGGYQTEAFF
v_gene: TRBV5-1; j_gene: TRBJ1-1; d_gene: TRBD1; abundance: many; CDR3nt: TGCGCCAGCAGCTGGGGGGGGACAGCGAACACTGAAGCTTTCTTT; CDR3aa: CASSWGGTANTEAFF
v_gene: TRBV15; j_gene: TRBJ1-5; d_gene: NA; abundance: many; CDR3nt: TGTGCCACCAGCAGGGGACACCTTAGCAATCAGCCCCAGCATTTT; CDR3aa: CATSRGHLSNQPQHF
v_gene: TRBV7-9; j_gene: TRBJ2-3; d_gene: TRBD2; abundance: many; CDR3nt: TGTGCCAGCAGTCCACGCGGGGGGTTTGATTCAGATACGCAGTATTTT; CDR3aa: CASSPRGGFDSDTQYF